Following are 30 T cell receptor beta chains from one sample sequenced in a study of blood T cell repertoires in COVID-19. Measured with immunoSEQ multiplex PCR; TCRdb has only the in-frame clones, and not every one. The top ten hold roughly 7.3% of the sample, which has roughly 150,000 clones, around four fifths seen once. The sample was PBMCs or T cells enriched from blood (not recorded which). These receptors were obtained from a woman aged 45-60 years who had recovered from COVID-19.

The chain employs TRBV10-3 and TRBJ1-2; tentatively, D is TRBD1 (6 bases). Trimming shortened V by 5 bases and J by 7 bases, and 14 bases separated the two germline ends. This CDR3 is built from 13 residues. The germline gives CDR1 ENHRY, CDR2 SYGVKD. CDR3 DNA sequence: TGTGCCATCAGTCCCGAGACAGGTGCTGGCTACACCTTC. Translated, it gives CAISPETGAGYTF.

The rearrangement uses TRBV6-5 and TRBJ1-1, with 7 bases lining up with TRBD1. There are 12 residues in the CDR3. V was clipped by 6 bases and J by 9 bases; unmatched bases: 7. CDR1 and CDR2 from the germline V gene are MNHEY and SVGAGI. The CDR3 loop is CASSNRQGKAFF. In DNA, the CDR3 is TGTGCCAGCAGCAACCGACAGGGTAAAGCTTTCTTT.

CDR3 DNA: TGCGCCAGCAGCTCACGTCCGACAGGAATACACACTGAAGCTTTCTTT. It is translated as CASSSRPTGIHTEAFF. The V call is TRBV5-1, the J call TRBJ1-1; D is possibly TRBD1 (6 bases). V lost 3 bases and J lost 3, with 18 bases in between. This CDR3 spans 16 amino acids. Germline V CDR1 and CDR2: SGHRS, YFSETQ.

Only one count was recorded for this clone. The V and J genes are TRBV28 and TRBJ2-5, with D possibly TRBD1 on 5 matching bases. The germline V gene has CDR1 MDHEN and CDR2 SYDVKM. The CDR3 is made up of 15 amino acids. Trimming pared 6 bases from V and 1 base from J, leaving 15 bases between. Written as DNA, the CDR3 is TGTGCCAGCAGCTCAGGGTCGCGGAGCCAAGAGACCCAGTACTTC. It specifies CASSSGSRSQETQYF. The entire variable domain, with the rest obtained from reference TRBV28 and TRBJ2-5, is as follows: DVKVTQSSRYLVKRTGEKVFLECVQDMDHENMFWYRQDPGLGLRLIYFSYDVKMKEKGDIPEGYSVSREKKERFSLILESASTNQTSMYLCASSSGSRSQETQYFGPGTRLLVL.

The chain recombines TRBV7-9 with TRBJ1-2; a possible D gene is TRBD1 (6 bases). There are 13 residues in the CDR3. Germline V gives CDR1 SEHNR, CDR2 FQNEAQ (reference sequence). The V end lost 4 bases, the J end lost 6 bases, and 12 bases lay between the germline ends. CDR3 DNA: TGTGCCAGCAGCTCTGGGACAAGGAATGGCTACACCTTC. Translated: CASSSGTRNGYTF.

This clone has a count of ten or more. The V and J genes are TRBV6-4 and TRBJ1-4, with 8 nucleotides matching TRBD1. The length of the CDR3 is 15 residues. J was trimmed by 5 bases and V by 6 bases; bases with no gene match: 8. Germline CDR1 is MRHNA and CDR2 is SNTAGT. The CDR3 DNA reads TGTGCCAGCAGCGCCGGGACAGGAGAGAATGAAAAACTGTTTTTT. Translating gives CASSAGTGENEKLFF.

V is TRBV14 and J is TRBJ2-5; 7 nucleotides match TRBD2. Germline V gene data show CDR1 as SGHDN and CDR2 as FVKESK. V lost 1 base and J lost 3; bases outside the gene matches: 8. This CDR3 is built from 16 residues. CDR3 DNA: TGTGCCAGCAGCCAAGTCGGGGAGGGGACTAAAGAGACCCAGTACTTC. It translates to CASSQVGEGTKETQYF.

The chain couples TRBV6-5 to TRBJ1-2; possibly TRBD1 for D (5 bases). The CDR3 has 15 residues. Germline V gene sequence: CDR1 MNHEY, CDR2 SVGAGI. Trimming cost V 8 bases and J 4 bases, with 20 bases left between them. This chain's CDR3 is CASGAPSGGAYGYTF. The CDR3 nucleotides read TGTGCCAGCGGAGCCCCCTCGGGGGGTGCCTATGGCTACACCTTC.

The chain recombines TRBV7-9 with TRBJ2-1, with 12 bases fitting TRBD2. V shed 3 bases and J 8 bases; nucleotides not matched to a gene: 5. Germline assignment: CDR1 SEHNR and CDR2 FQNEAQ (reference sequence). The CDR3 is 15 residues long. In DNA, the CDR3 is TGTGCCAGCAGCTTTGGACTAGCGGGAACTTATGAGCAGTTCTTC. This gives the protein CASSFGLAGTYEQFF.

This chain joins TRBV4-3 and TRBJ1-2; TRBD1 is a possible D gene (6 bases). This CDR3 contains 14 residues. Germline CDR1 and CDR2: LGHNA and YSLEER. Deletions cut 4 bases from V and 3 bases from J, with 12 bases between. The CDR3 DNA reads TGCGCCAGCAGCCCGACGGACAGAGACTATGGCTACACCTTC. Encoded protein: CASSPTDRDYGYTF.

The CDR3 DNA reads TGTGCCAGCTCACCGGGACAGAGCTTTCGTTACACCTTC. Translated: CASSPGQSFRYTF. The chain is built from TRBV18 and TRBJ1-2; 7 nucleotides align to TRBD1. J was trimmed by 11 bases and V by 3 bases; bases with no gene match: 9. Germline V CDR1 and CDR2: KGHSH, LQKENI. The CDR3 is 13 amino acids.

This sequence joins TRBV28 and TRBJ2-7; D is uncertain. This CDR3 comprises 11 residues. Trimming pared 6 bases from V and 2 bases from J, leaving 5 bases between. CDR1 and CDR2 from the germline V gene are MDHEN and SYDVKM. CDR3 amino acids: CASRSTYEQYF. In DNA form, the CDR3 reads TGTGCCAGCAGGTCTACCTACGAGCAGTACTTC.

J is TRBJ2-3 and V is TRBV11-3; 12 positions match TRBD2. Germline CDR1 and CDR2: SGHNT and YENEEA. This CDR3 comprises 17 residues. J lost 1 base, V lost 4 bases, and 6 bases had no gene match. The CDR3 protein is CASSYRTSGAGTDTQYF. CDR3 sequence (DNA): TGTGCCAGCAGCTACCGGACTAGCGGGGCGGGCACAGATACGCAGTATTTT.

This sequence joins TRBV19 and TRBJ2-3, with D possibly matching TRBD1 (6 bases). The germline V and J ends were trimmed by 5 bases and 2 bases, with 29 bases remaining between them. The V gene's germline CDR1 is LNHDA and CDR2 SQIVND (reference sequence). CDR3 size: 20 residues. As DNA, the CDR3 is TGTGCCAGTAGTGGGGGCCTGGACAGTATTCAGCGTGTCCACACAGATACGCAGTATTTT. This translates into CASSGGLDSIQRVHTDTQYF.

J is TRBJ1-5 and V is TRBV28; possible D gene TRBD1, 6 bases. The V and J ends lost 6 bases and 7 bases respectively, with 16 bases between them. The CDR3 length is 14 residues. Germline V gene lookup returns CDR1 MDHEN and CDR2 SYDVKM. The CDR3 region has the DNA TGTGCCAGCAGCGGGGGGCGCGTGGGCCAGCCCCAGCATTTT. The encoded protein is CASSGGRVGQPQHF.

The chain combines TRBV4-1 with TRBJ1-4; a weak D match, TRBD1 (6 bases). CDR3 length: 15 residues. Trimming cost V 4 bases and J 4 bases, with 13 bases left between them. Germline CDR1 reads MGHRA; CDR2 reads YSYEKL. CDR3 bases: TGCGCCAGCAGCCCTCCTGACAGGAATAATGAAAAACTGTTTTTT. This encodes CASSPPDRNNEKLFF.

The chain has TRBV7-2 and TRBJ2-1; D ambiguous. The germline gives CDR1 SGHTA, CDR2 FQGNSA. The CDR3 consists of 14 residues. V gave up 4 bases and J gave up 15 bases, with 22 bases separating them. The CDR3 DNA sequence: TGTGCCAGCAGCTCACCTACCCCTCTCTCCGATCTGTTCTTC. It translates to CASSSPTPLSDLFF.

Written as DNA, the CDR3 is TGTGCCAGCAGTTACGCAGGGTTCGGCGGGGAGCTGTTTTTT. Its translation is CASSYAGFGGELFF. This chain uses TRBV6-5 with TRBJ2-2; possibly TRBD1 for D (5 bases). The CDR3 runs 14 residues. The V gene's germline CDR1 is MNHEY and CDR2 SVGAGI. With 2 bases removed from V and 7 bases from J, the gap between germline ends came to 11 bases.

This rearrangement joins TRBV7-2 to TRBJ2-5, with D unclear. This CDR3 spans 15 amino acids. The V end lost 0 bases, the J end lost 3 bases, and 11 bases lay between the germline ends. In germline, CDR1 is SGHTA, CDR2 FQGNSA. The CDR3 reads CASSLAILREETQYF. CDR3 coding DNA: TGTGCCAGCAGCTTAGCGATTCTACGGGAAGAGACCCAGTACTTC.

V and J are TRBV5-6 and TRBJ2-5; 11 positions match TRBD2. CDR1 is SGHDT and CDR2 is YYEEEE in the germline V gene. J lost 4 bases, V lost 0 bases, and 8 bases had no gene match. The CDR3 runs 17 residues. The CDR3 nucleotides are TGTGCCAGCAGCTTGGTTCTTAGCGGGAGGGCCATAGAGACCCAGTACTTC. Translated: CASSLVLSGRAIETQYF.

The rearrangement uses TRBV7-9 and TRBJ1-4; maybe TRBD1 (6 bases). The germline gives CDR1 SEHNR, CDR2 FQNEAQ (reference sequence). The germline V and J ends were trimmed by 6 bases and 13 bases, with 18 bases remaining between them. CDR3 size: 13 residues. CDR3 in amino acids: CASRPQGDEGLFF. The CDR3 bases are TGTGCCAGCAGGCCACAGGGAGACGAGGGACTGTTTTTT.

The rearrangement joins TRBV10-3 to TRBJ2-3, with D possibly TRBD2 on 8 matching bases. Trimming took off 3 bases at V and 4 bases at J, with 17 bases between the two ends. There are 16 residues in the CDR3. Germline values: CDR1 ENHRY, CDR2 SYGVKD. CDR3 region: CAISDREGATPDTQYF. The CDR3 DNA sequence: TGTGCCATCAGTGACCGGGAGGGGGCGACCCCAGATACGCAGTATTTT.

The rearrangement joins TRBV28 to TRBJ1-3; 8 nucleotides agree with TRBD1. The CDR3 is 14 amino acids. The V gene's germline CDR1 is MDHEN and CDR2 SYDVKM. Unmatched junction bases numbered 4, after V lost 9 bases and J lost 0 bases. CDR3: CASHRGFSGNTIYF. The CDR3, as DNA: TGTGCCAGTCACAGGGGGTTCTCTGGAAACACCATATATTTT. Complete variable domain (other parts from reference TRBV28 and TRBJ1-3): DVKVTQSSRYLVKRTGEKVFLECVQDMDHENMFWYRQDPGLGLRLIYFSYDVKMKEKGDIPEGYSVSREKKERFSLILESASTNQTSMYLCASHRGFSGNTIYFGEGSWLTVV.

The V and J genes are TRBV7-9 and TRBJ1-3; TRBD1 is a possible D gene (6 bases). The V and J ends lost 5 bases and 2 bases respectively, with 10 bases between them. This CDR3 comprises 14 residues. Germline assignment: CDR1 SEHNR and CDR2 FQNEAQ (reference sequence). CDR3 coding DNA: TGTGCCAGCAGCCCCTCAGGGGCTGGAAACACCATATATTTT. It is translated as CASSPSGAGNTIYF.

In DNA, the CDR3 is TGTGCCAGCAGCTTAGGTGGCAGTGAAGCTTTCTTT. Its translation is CASSLGGSEAFF. V gene TRBV7-9 combines with J gene TRBJ1-1; no reliable D call. Germline-derived CDR1 and CDR2 are SEHNR and FQNEAQ (reference sequence). The CDR3 extends over 12 amino acids. V was pared by 1 base and J by 7 bases, with 7 bases between.

Notes on this clone: Distinct nucleotide sequences in the sample also encode this CDR3. The V and J genes are TRBV5-1 and TRBJ1-3; D is ambiguous. Trimming took 0 bases from V and 0 from J, leaving 7 bases between them. The CDR3 consists of 15 residues. Germline CDR1 and CDR2: SGHRS and YFSETQ. The DNA for the CDR3 is TGCGCCAGCAGCTTGGCGGGTAGCTCTGGAAACACCATATATTTT. Encoded protein: CASSLAGSSGNTIYF.

CDR3 sequence: CASSFAGAGETQYF. The CDR3 nucleotides read TGTGCCAGCAGTTTTGCGGGAGCGGGGGAGACCCAGTACTTC. V usage is TRBV28 and J usage is TRBJ2-5, with 7 bases identical to TRBD2. The CDR3 has 14 residues. Germline CDR1 is MDHEN and CDR2 is SYDVKM. Germline trimming cut 3 bases from V and 5 bases from J; bases unmatched to any gene: 6.

V is TRBV4-3 and J is TRBJ2-1, with D perhaps matching TRBD2 (6 bases). Germline V gene sequence: CDR1 LGHNA, CDR2 YSLEER. The V gene lost 0 bases and the J gene lost 6 bases, with 12 bases spanning the gap. This CDR3 has 15 residues. Here the CDR3 reads CASSQDRGGTNEQFF. In DNA, the CDR3 is TGCGCCAGCAGCCAAGATCGGGGCGGGACCAATGAGCAGTTCTTC.

The rearrangement joins TRBV4-2 to TRBJ1-1; D might be TRBD1 (6 bases). The CDR3 runs 15 residues. Deletions cut 0 bases from V and 0 bases from J, with 8 bases between. CDR1 is LGHNA, CDR2 YNFKEQ, per germline. The CDR3 DNA follows: TGTGCCAGCAGCCAAGAACAGGGCTTGAACACTGAAGCTTTCTTT. This codes for CASSQEQGLNTEAFF.

The rearrangement joins TRBV4-3 to TRBJ1-2; D unclear. From germline, CDR1 is LGHNA and CDR2 YSLEER. Trimming pared 0 bases from V and 6 bases from J, leaving 14 bases between. The CDR3 is made up of 15 amino acids. The CDR3 loop is CASSQEAGGLHGYTF. DNA of the CDR3: TGCGCCAGCAGCCAAGAGGCGGGCGGGCTCCATGGCTACACCTTC.